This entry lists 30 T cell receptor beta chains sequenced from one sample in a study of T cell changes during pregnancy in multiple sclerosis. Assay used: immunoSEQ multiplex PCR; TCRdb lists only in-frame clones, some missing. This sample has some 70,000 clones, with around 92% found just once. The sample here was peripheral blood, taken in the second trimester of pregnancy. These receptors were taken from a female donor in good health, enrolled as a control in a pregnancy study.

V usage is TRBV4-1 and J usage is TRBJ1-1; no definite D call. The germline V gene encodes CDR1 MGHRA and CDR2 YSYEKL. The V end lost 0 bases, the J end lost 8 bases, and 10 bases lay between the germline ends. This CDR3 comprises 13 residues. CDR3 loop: CASSQDRAGEAFF. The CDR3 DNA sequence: TGCGCCAGCAGCCAAGATAGGGCGGGGGAAGCTTTCTTT.

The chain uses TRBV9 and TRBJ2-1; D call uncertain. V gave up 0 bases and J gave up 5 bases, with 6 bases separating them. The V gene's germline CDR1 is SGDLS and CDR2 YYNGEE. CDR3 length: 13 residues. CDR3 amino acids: CASSVGGDNEQFF. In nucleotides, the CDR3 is TGTGCCAGCAGCGTAGGCGGTGACAATGAGCAGTTCTTC.

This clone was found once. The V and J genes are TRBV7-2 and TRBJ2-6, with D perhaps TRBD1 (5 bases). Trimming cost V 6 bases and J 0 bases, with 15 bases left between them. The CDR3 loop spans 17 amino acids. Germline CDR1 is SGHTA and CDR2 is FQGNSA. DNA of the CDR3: TGTGCCAGCAGAGAACAGGCGCTAACCTCTGGGGCCAACGTCCTGACTTTC. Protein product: CASREQALTSGANVLTF.

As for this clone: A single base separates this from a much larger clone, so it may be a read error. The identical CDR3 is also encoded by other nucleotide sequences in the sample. In DNA, the CDR3 is TGTGCCTGGAGCGTACAGGGTTATGGGGGAGCTTTCTTT. Translation: CAWSVQGYGGAFF. The V call is TRBV30, the J call TRBJ1-1; a possible D gene is TRBD1 (6 bases). Germline lookup yields CDR1 GTSNPN and CDR2 SVGIG (reference sequence). V shed 3 bases and J shed 10 bases, with 18 bases lying between them. This CDR3 is built from 13 residues. Full variable domain (rest looked up from reference TRBV30 and TRBJ1-1): SQTIHQWPATLVQPVGSPLSLECTVEGTSNPNLYWYRQAAGRGLQLLFYSVGIGQISSEVPQNLSASRPQDRQFILSSKKLLLSDSGFYLCAWSVQGYGGAFFGQGTRLTVV.

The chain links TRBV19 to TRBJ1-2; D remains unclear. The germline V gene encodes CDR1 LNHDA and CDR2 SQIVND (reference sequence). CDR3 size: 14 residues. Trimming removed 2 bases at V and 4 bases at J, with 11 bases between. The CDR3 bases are TGTGCCAGTAGTATAAGCGACCGCCTCTATGGCTACACCTTC. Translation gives CASSISDRLYGYTF.

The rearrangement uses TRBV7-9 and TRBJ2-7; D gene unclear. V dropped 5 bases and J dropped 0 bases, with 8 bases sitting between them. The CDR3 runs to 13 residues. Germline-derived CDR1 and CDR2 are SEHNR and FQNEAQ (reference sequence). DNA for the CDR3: TGTGCCAGCAGCCCAGACATCTCCTACGAGCAGTACTTC. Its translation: CASSPDISYEQYF.

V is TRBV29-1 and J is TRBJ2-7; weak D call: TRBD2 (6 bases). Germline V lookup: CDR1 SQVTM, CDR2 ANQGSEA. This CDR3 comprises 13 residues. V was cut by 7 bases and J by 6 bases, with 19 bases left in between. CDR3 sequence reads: CSGLTSSSFEQYF. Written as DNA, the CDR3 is TGCAGCGGACTGACTAGTTCTAGCTTCGAGCAGTACTTC.

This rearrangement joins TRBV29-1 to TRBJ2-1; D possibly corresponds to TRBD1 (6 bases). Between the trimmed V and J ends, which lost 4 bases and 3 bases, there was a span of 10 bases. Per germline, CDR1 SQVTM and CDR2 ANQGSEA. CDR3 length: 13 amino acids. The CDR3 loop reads CSVAGDNYNEQFF. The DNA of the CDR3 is TGCAGCGTTGCAGGGGACAACTACAATGAGCAGTTCTTC.

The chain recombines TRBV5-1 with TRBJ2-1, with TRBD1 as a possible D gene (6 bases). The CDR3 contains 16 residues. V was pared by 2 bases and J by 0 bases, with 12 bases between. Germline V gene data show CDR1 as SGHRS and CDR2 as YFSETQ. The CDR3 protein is CASSLITGSSYNEQFF. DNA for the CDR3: TGCGCCAGCAGCTTAATTACAGGGAGCTCCTACAATGAGCAGTTCTTC.

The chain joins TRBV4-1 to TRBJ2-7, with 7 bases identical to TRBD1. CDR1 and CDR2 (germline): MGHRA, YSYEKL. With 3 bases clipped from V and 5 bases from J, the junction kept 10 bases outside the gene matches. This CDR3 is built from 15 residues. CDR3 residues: CASSHDRQGSDEQYF. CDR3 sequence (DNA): TGCGCCAGCAGCCACGATCGACAGGGAAGTGACGAGCAGTACTTC.

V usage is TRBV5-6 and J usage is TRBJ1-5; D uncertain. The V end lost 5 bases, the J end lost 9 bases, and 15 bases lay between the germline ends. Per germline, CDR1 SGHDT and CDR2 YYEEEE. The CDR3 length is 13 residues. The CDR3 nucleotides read TGTGCCAGCAGGTTGAGCCCGTCCGGGCCCCAGCATTTT. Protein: CASRLSPSGPQHF.

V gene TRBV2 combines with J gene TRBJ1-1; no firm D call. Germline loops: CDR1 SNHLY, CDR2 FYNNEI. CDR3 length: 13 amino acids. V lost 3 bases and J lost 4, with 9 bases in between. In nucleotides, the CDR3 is TGTGCCAGCAGTGAGGGCAGGATCACTGAAGCTTTCTTT. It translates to CASSEGRITEAFF. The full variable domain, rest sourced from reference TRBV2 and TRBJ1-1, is EPEVTQTPSHQVTQMGQEVILRCVPISNHLYFYWYRQILGQKVEFLVSFYNNEISEKSEIFDDQFSVERPDGSNFTLKIRSTKLEDSAMYFCASSEGRITEAFFGQGTRLTVV.

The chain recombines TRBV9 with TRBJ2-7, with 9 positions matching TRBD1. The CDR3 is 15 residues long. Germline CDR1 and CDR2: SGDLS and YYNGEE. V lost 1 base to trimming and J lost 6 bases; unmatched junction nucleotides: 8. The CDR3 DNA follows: TGTGCCAGCAGCGTAACCGGGACAGGGATCCCCGAGCAGTACTTC. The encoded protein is CASSVTGTGIPEQYF.

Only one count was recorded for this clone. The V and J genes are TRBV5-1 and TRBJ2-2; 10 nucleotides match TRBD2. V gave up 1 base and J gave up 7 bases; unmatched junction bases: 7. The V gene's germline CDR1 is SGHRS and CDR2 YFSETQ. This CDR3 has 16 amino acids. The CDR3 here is CASSLYSSGSNGELFF. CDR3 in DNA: TGCGCCAGCAGCTTGTATTCTAGCGGGAGCAACGGGGAGCTGTTTTTT. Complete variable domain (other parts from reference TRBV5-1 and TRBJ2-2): KAGVTQTPRYLIKTRGQQVTLSCSPISGHRSVSWYQQTPGQGLQFLFEYFSETQRNKGNFPGRFSGRQFSNSRSEMNVSTLELGDSALYLCASSLYSSGSNGELFFGEGSRLTVL.

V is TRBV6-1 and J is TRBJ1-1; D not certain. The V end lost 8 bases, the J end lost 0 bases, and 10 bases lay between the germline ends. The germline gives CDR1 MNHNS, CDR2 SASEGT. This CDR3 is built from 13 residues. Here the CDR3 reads CASRRVMNTEAFF. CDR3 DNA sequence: TGTGCCAGCCGTAGAGTCATGAACACTGAAGCTTTCTTT.

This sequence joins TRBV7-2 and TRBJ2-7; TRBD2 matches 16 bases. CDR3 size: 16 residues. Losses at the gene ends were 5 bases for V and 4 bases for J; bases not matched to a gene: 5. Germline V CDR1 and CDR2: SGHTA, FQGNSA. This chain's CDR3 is CASSPLGLAGGYEQYF. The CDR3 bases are TGTGCCAGCAGCCCTTTGGGACTAGCGGGAGGGTACGAGCAGTACTTC.

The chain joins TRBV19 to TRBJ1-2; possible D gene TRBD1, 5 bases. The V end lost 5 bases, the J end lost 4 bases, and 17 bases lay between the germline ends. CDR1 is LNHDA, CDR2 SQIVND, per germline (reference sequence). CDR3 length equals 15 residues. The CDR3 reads CASSEWGEVGYGYTF. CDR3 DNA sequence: TGTGCCAGTAGTGAATGGGGCGAGGTCGGCTATGGCTACACCTTC.

CDR3 in amino acids: CASSEVQDRDNYEQYF. CDR3 in DNA: TGCGCCAGCAGTGAGGTTCAGGACAGGGATAACTACGAGCAGTACTTC. This chain connects TRBV10-1 to TRBJ2-7; TRBD1 matches at 8 bases. V dropped 2 bases and J dropped 3; count of bases not matched to a gene: 9. The CDR3 is 16 residues long. Per the germline V gene, CDR1 is WNHNN and CDR2 is SYGVQD (reference sequence).

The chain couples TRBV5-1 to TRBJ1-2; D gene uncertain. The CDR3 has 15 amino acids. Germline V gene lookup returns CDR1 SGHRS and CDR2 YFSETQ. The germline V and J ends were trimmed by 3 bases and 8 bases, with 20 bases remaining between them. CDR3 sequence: CASSSLDSQTGGYTF. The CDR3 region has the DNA TGCGCCAGCAGCTCCCTGGACTCTCAGACGGGAGGCTACACCTTC.

The DNA for the CDR3 is TGTGCCAGCAGCGGGACAGGGACTAGAAACACCATATATTTT. Protein: CASSGTGTRNTIYF. The gene calls are TRBV7-2 and TRBJ1-3; 9 bases map to TRBD1. V gave up 5 bases and J gave up 5 bases; unmatched junction bases: 4. The CDR3 runs 14 residues. Germline V gene sequence: CDR1 SGHTA, CDR2 FQGNSA. Variable domain in full (rest from reference TRBV7-2 and TRBJ1-3): GAGVSQSPSNKVTEKGKDVELRCDPISGHTALYWYRQSLGQGLEFLIYFQGNSAPDKSGLPSDRFSAERTGGSVSTLTIQRTQQEDSAVYLCASSGTGTRNTIYFGEGSWLTVV.

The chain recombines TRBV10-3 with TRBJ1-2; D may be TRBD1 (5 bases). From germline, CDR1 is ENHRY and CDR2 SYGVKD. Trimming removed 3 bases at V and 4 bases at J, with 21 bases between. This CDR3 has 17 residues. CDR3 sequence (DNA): TGTGCCATCAGTGATTTAAGACCGACAGAAGGTAGCTATGGCTACACCTTC. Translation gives CAISDLRPTEGSYGYTF.

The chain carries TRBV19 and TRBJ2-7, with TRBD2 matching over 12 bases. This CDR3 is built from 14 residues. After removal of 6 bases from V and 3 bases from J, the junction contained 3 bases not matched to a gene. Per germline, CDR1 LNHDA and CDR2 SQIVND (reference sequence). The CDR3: CASSRLAGVYEQYF. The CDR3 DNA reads TGTGCCAGTAGCCGACTAGCGGGAGTCTACGAGCAGTACTTC.

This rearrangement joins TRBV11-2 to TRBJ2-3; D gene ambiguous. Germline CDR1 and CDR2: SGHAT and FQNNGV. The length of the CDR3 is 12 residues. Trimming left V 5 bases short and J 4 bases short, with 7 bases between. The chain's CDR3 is CASSPSADTQYF. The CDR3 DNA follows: TGTGCCAGCAGCCCTTCCGCAGATACGCAGTATTTT. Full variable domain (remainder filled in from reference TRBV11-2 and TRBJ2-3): EAGVAQSPRYKIIEKRQSVAFWCNPISGHATLYWYQQILGQGPKLLIQFQNNGVVDDSQLPKDRFSAERLKGVDSTLKIQPAKLEDSAVYLCASSPSADTQYFGPGTRLTVL.

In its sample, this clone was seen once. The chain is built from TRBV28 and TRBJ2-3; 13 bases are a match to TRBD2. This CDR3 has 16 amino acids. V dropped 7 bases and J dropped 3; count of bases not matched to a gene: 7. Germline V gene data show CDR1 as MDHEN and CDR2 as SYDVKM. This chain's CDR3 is CASTPGLAGRTDTQYF. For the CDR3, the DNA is TGTGCCAGCACCCCGGGACTAGCGGGAAGGACAGATACGCAGTATTTT.

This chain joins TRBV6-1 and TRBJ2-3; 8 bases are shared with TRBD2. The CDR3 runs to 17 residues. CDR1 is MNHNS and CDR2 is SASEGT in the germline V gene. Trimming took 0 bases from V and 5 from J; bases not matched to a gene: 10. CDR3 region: CASSEAPRRLALDTQYF. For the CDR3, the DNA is TGTGCCAGCAGTGAAGCCCCTAGGAGACTAGCGTTAGATACGCAGTATTTT.

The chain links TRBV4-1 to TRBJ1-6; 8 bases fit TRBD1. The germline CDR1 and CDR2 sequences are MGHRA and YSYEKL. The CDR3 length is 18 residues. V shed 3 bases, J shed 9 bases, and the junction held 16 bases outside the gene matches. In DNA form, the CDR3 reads TGCGCCAGCAGCCAGGGGTTTAGTAGGCAGGGGGCCTTTTCACCCCTCCACTTT. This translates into CASSQGFSRQGAFSPLHF.

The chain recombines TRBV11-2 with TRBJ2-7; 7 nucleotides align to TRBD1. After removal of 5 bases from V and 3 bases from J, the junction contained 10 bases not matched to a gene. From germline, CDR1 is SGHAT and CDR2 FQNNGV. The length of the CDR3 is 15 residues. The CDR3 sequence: CASSPSFQGVYEQYF. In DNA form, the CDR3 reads TGTGCCAGCAGCCCTTCCTTCCAGGGGGTCTACGAGCAGTACTTC.

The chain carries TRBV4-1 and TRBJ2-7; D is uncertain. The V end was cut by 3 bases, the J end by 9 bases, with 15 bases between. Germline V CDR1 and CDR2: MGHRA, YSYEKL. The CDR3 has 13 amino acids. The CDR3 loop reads CASSQVATPGQYF. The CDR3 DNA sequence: TGCGCCAGCAGCCAGGTCGCTACCCCGGGGCAGTACTTC.

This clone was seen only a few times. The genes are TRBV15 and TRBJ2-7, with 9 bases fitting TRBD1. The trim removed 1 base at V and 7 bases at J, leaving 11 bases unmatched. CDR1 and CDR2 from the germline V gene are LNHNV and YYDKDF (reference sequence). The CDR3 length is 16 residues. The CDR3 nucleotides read TGTGCCACCAGCAGAGGAACAGGGGGCGAGTCTGAGGAGCAGTACTTC. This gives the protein CATSRGTGGESEEQYF.

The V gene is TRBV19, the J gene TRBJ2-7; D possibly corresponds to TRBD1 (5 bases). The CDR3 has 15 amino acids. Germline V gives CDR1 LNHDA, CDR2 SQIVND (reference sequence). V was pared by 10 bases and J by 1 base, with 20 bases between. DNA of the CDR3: TGTGCCACTTCGAGCGCGCGGACAACTTCCTACGAGCAGTACTTC. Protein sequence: CATSSARTTSYEQYF.